This TCR beta chain was captured in a study of cytomegalovirus exposure and HLA in healthy donors. Every donor was a healthy person donating bone marrow. Of note for this clone: Its antigen is not identified.

In the PCR, 60 Vbeta and 13 Jbeta primers were used. Sequenced by immunoSEQ multiplex PCR; TCRdb stores in-frame clones only, minus some. The sample shows tens of thousands of clones, around 85% of them seen only once. Study-level results: Follow-up analysis seemed to connect common viral pathogens with several of the most significant clusters identified. A prior analysis recorded that most TCR beta V segments were productive about 87% or about 30% of the time.

V lost 2 bases, J lost 6 bases, and 9 bases lay in between. Germline V gene lookup returns CDR1 SGHDT and CDR2 YYEEEE. This CDR3 region has 13 residues. This chain links TRBV5-6 with TRBJ1-5, with a tentative D call TRBD1 (5 bases). The material sequenced was PBMCs. The sequence derives from a man younger than 45 in good health and CMV-seronegative. The CDR3, as DNA: TGTGCCAGCAGCTTCCAGGGAGGTCAGCCCCAGCATTTT. The encoded protein is CASSFQGGQPQHF.